This T cell receptor beta chain was retrieved from a study of T cells in localized non-small cell lung cancer. CDR3 length equals 13 residues. Between the trimmed V and J ends, which lost 4 bases and 6 bases, there was a span of 10 bases. Looked up from germline, CDR1 is LNHDA and CDR2 is SQIVND (reference sequence). The table came from immunoSEQ multiplex PCR; TCRdb's copy has only in-frame clones and leaves some out. This table holds roughly 39,000 clones, approximately 86% found once. The specimen comprised peripheral blood, sampled before any cancer treatment. The chain links TRBV19 to TRBJ1-5; the D gene is possibly TRBD1 (5 bases). This TCR was recovered from a man aged 18 to 50 with stage I lung adenocarcinoma. CDR3 region: CASSKAGTQPQHF. The DNA of the CDR3 is TGTGCCAGTAGTAAGGCAGGGACTCAGCCCCAGCATTTT.